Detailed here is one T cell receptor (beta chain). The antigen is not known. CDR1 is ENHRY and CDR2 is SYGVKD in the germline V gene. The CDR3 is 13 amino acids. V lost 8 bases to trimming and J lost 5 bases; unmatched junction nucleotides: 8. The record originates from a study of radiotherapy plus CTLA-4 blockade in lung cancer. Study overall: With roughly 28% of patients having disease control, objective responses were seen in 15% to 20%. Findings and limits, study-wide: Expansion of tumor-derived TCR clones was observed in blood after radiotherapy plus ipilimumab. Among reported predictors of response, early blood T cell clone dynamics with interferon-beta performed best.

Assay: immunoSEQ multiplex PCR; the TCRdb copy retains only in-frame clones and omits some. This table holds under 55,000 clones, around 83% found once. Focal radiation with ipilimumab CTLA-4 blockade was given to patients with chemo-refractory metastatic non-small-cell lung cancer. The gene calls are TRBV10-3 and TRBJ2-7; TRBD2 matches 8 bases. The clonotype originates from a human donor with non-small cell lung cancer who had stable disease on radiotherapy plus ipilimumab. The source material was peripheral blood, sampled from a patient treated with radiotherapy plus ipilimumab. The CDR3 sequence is CAISGAGVHEQYF. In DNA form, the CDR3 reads TGTGCCATCTCGGGAGCGGGAGTCCACGAGCAGTACTTC.